The 18 T cell receptor beta chains given below trace back to one sample, sequenced in a study of cytomegalovirus exposure and HLA in healthy donors. Researchers ran the PCR with 60 Vbeta and 13 Jbeta primers. The method was immunoSEQ multiplex PCR; TCRdb's version includes in-frame clones alone and lacks a portion of them. This table has 100,000 to 120,000 clones, over 75% appearing once. The sample taken for sequencing was PBMCs. Receptors were obtained from a woman aged 40 to 55 in good health and CMV-seropositive.

V gene TRBV10-1 combines with J gene TRBJ2-3, with 9 bases fitting TRBD1. V lost 6 bases to trimming and J lost 0 bases; unmatched junction nucleotides: 10. The germline V gene has CDR1 WNHNN and CDR2 SYGVQD (reference sequence). The CDR3 length is 17 residues. CDR3 in amino acids: CASSAGTGLNSTDTQYF. DNA of the CDR3: TGCGCCAGCAGCGCCGGGACAGGGCTTAATAGCACAGATACGCAGTATTTT.

The table lists this clone with a few counts. V usage is TRBV29-1 and J usage is TRBJ2-1; 16 bases are shared with TRBD2. The CDR3 has 15 residues. Germline values: CDR1 SQVTM, CDR2 ANQGSEA. The J segment lost 9 bases and the V segment lost 4 bases, leaving 6 bases of the junction unmatched. CDR3 amino acids: CSVVAGTSGRGEQFF. Here the CDR3 DNA reads TGCAGCGTTGTGGCCGGGACTAGCGGGAGGGGTGAGCAGTTCTTC.

This clone was counted a single time. The genes are TRBV9 and TRBJ2-1; D might be TRBD2 (6 bases). Germline V CDR1 and CDR2: SGDLS, YYNGEE. Between the trimmed V and J ends, which lost 2 bases and 8 bases, there was a span of 17 bases. The CDR3 contains 15 residues. CDR3 bases: TGTGCCAGCAGCGTCAAGCGGGCACCGAAACATGAGCAGTTCTTC. Its protein is CASSVKRAPKHEQFF.

This chain connects TRBV29-1 to TRBJ1-2; D perhaps matches TRBD1 (6 bases). The V end was cut by 7 bases, the J end by 3 bases, with 21 bases between. This CDR3 contains 15 residues. CDR1 and CDR2 from the germline V gene are SQVTM and ANQGSEA. The CDR3 DNA reads TGCAGCGCTCACAGGGTCAGGGTTTCCGACTATGGCTACACCTTC. It yields the protein CSAHRVRVSDYGYTF.

The chain uses TRBV6-1 and TRBJ1-4; 8 bases match TRBD1. This CDR3 region has 15 residues. V lost 4 bases to trimming and J lost 8 bases; unmatched junction nucleotides: 9. Germline V gene data show CDR1 as MNHNS and CDR2 as SASEGT. This CDR3 is CASSGWAGGAEKLFF. The CDR3 coding sequence is TGTGCCAGCAGTGGGTGGGCAGGGGGCGCGGAAAAACTGTTTTTT.

The V call is TRBV5-4, the J call TRBJ2-2, with TRBD2 matching 9 bases. Trimming cost V 4 bases and J 7 bases; bases outside gene matches: 11. The CDR3 has 16 amino acids. Germline lookup yields CDR1 SGHNT and CDR2 YYREEE (reference sequence). For the CDR3, the DNA is TGTGCCAGCAGCCGGAGGGGCGGGGGGGCAGGCGGGGAGCTGTTTTTT. Protein: CASSRRGGGAGGELFF.

The DNA for the CDR3 is TGTGCCAGCAGTTACTCGACTAGCGGGTACAATGAGCAGTTCTTC. This translates into CASSYSTSGYNEQFF. The V gene is TRBV6-6, the J gene TRBJ2-1; 10 bases line up with TRBD2. Germline values: CDR1 MNHNY, CDR2 SVGAGI (reference sequence). V trimming: 0 bases; J trimming: 4 bases; junction bases outside the gene matches: 0. There are 15 residues in the CDR3.

This clone has only a few counts. The rearrangement uses TRBV27 and TRBJ1-1, with D unresolved. CDR1 MNHEY and CDR2 SMNVEV come from the germline V gene (reference sequence). With 5 bases removed from V and 1 base from J, the gap between germline ends came to 8 bases. This CDR3 comprises 13 residues. The CDR3 region is CASSPTWNTEAFF. CDR3 bases: TGTGCCAGCAGTCCCACATGGAACACTGAAGCTTTCTTT.

This chain joins TRBV16 and TRBJ2-1, with a tentative D call TRBD2 (5 bases). The CDR3 covers 15 residues. Per the germline V gene, CDR1 is KGHSY and CDR2 is FQNENV. Trimming took 0 bases from V and 5 from J, leaving 11 bases between them. In DNA, the CDR3 is TGTGCCAGCAGCCAATCTCTAGCTTTTGACAATGAGCAGTTCTTC. Encoded protein: CASSQSLAFDNEQFF. The whole variable domain, remainder taken from reference TRBV16 and TRBJ2-1, is GEEVAQTPKHLVRGEGQKAKLYCAPIKGHSYVFWYQQVLKNEFKFLISFQNENVFDETGMPKERFSAKCLPNSPCSLEIQATKLEDSAVYFCASSQSLAFDNEQFFGPGTRLTVL.

The chain carries TRBV4-2 and TRBJ2-3; 11 positions agree with TRBD2. The V and J ends lost 2 bases and 5 bases, in that order; junction bases with no gene match: 6. The CDR3 spans 16 residues. Germline V gene lookup returns CDR1 LGHNA and CDR2 YNFKEQ. CDR3 bases: TGTGCCAGCAGCCAAACCCTAGCGGGGGGTAGAGATACGCAGTATTTT. This sequence encodes CASSQTLAGGRDTQYF.

This clone showed up just once. This chain uses TRBV5-8 with TRBJ1-3; D not resolved. The CDR3 extends over 17 amino acids. V was clipped by 0 bases and J by 0 bases, with 13 bases between them. CDR1 and CDR2 (germline): SGHTS, YDEGEE. The CDR3 nucleotides read TGTGCCAGCAGCTTGGAGGGTTGGAGGTACTCTGGAAACACCATATATTTT. It specifies CASSLEGWRYSGNTIYF.

The chain couples TRBV28 to TRBJ2-7, with 13 bases aligning to TRBD2. J was trimmed by 4 bases and V by 7 bases; bases with no gene match: 19. Per germline, CDR1 MDHEN and CDR2 SYDVKM. CDR3 length: 19 amino acids. CDR3 DNA sequence: TGTGCCAGCACCAAACCTCCGACTAGCGGGGGGATAAGGTCGTACGAGCAGTACTTC. It codes for CASTKPPTSGGIRSYEQYF.

The chain links TRBV6-5 to TRBJ2-7; 9 bases line up with TRBD2. Germline assignment: CDR1 MNHEY and CDR2 SVGAGI. The CDR3 sequence is 13 residues long. The trim removed 7 bases at V and 10 bases at J, leaving 11 bases unmatched. The CDR3 region has the DNA TGTGCCAGCAATCCTAGCGGGATGGTTTTACAGTACTTC. This sequence encodes CASNPSGMVLQYF.

The chain uses TRBV4-1 and TRBJ2-6; 8 bases fit TRBD1. Germline V gene data show CDR1 as MGHRA and CDR2 as YSYEKL. The CDR3 contains 18 residues. V trimming: 2 bases; J trimming: 0 bases; junction bases outside the gene matches: 6. The CDR3 nucleotides are TGCGCCAGCAGCCAAATGGACAGGGTATACTCTGGGGCCAACGTCCTGACTTTC. As protein: CASSQMDRVYSGANVLTF.

The CDR3 reads CATSTQGWGEKLFF. The CDR3 nucleotides read TGTGCCACCAGCACACAGGGGTGGGGTGAAAAACTGTTTTTT. This chain joins TRBV15 and TRBJ1-4; 7 nucleotides align to TRBD1. The CDR3 has 14 residues. V was pared by 4 bases and J by 7 bases, with 6 bases of the junction left unmatched. From germline, CDR1 is LNHNV and CDR2 YYDKDF (reference sequence). Looking up the rest from reference TRBV15 and TRBJ1-4 gives the full variable domain: DAMVIQNPRYQVTQFGKPVTLSCSQTLNHNVMYWYQQKSSQAPKLLFHYYDKDFNNEADTPDNFQSRRPNTSFCFLDIRSPGLGDTAMYLCATSTQGWGEKLFFGSGTQLSVL.

This clone has just one count. The genes are TRBV28 and TRBJ2-3, with 9 bases aligning to TRBD1. The ends lost 1 base at V and 4 bases at J; junction bases unmatched: 6. This CDR3 has 16 amino acids. Per the germline V gene, CDR1 is MDHEN and CDR2 is SYDVKM. This CDR3 reads CASSLSGQGGPDTQYF. In nucleotides, the CDR3 is TGTGCCAGCAGTTTATCGGGACAGGGTGGTCCAGATACGCAGTATTTT.

This chain uses TRBV7-2 with TRBJ2-2; 7 bases fit TRBD2. V gave up 5 bases and J gave up 5 bases; unmatched junction bases: 11. Germline V gene data show CDR1 as SGHTA and CDR2 as FQGNSA. The CDR3 sequence is 16 residues long. CDR3 residues: CASSPTGGQLTGELFF. CDR3 DNA: TGTGCCAGCAGCCCGACGGGGGGTCAGTTAACCGGGGAGCTGTTTTTT.

This clone was found a few times. The chain links TRBV29-1 to TRBJ1-1; D is uncertain. CDR3 length equals 11 residues. Trimming took 5 bases from V and 3 from J, leaving 7 bases between them. Germline lookup yields CDR1 SQVTM and CDR2 ANQGSEA. The CDR3 DNA reads TGCAGCGTTTTTTCTGACACTGAAGCTTTCTTT. Residues: CSVFSDTEAFF.